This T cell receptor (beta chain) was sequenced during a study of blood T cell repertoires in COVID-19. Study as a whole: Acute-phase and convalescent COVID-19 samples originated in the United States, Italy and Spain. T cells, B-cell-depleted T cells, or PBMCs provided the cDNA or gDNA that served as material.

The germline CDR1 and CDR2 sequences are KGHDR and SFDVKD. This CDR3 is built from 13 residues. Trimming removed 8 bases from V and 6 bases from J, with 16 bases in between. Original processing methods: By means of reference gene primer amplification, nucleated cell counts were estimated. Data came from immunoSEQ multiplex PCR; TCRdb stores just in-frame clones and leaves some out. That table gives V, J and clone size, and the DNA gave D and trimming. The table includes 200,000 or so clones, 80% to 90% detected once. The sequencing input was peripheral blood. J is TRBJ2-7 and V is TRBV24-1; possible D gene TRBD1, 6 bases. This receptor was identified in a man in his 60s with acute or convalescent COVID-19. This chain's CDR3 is CATMGTQSSEQYF. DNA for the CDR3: TGTGCCACCATGGGGACACAGTCATCCGAGCAGTACTTC.